These 14 T cell receptor beta chains were sequenced from one sample in a study of cytomegalovirus exposure and HLA in healthy donors. In the PCR, 60 Vbeta and 13 Jbeta primers were used. Clones were sequenced by immunoSEQ multiplex PCR, and TCRdb holds only the in-frame ones, with some missing. Reported are 100,000 to 150,000 clones; the ten largest clones contain about 1.7%. The sequencing sample was made of PBMCs. The origin of the receptors is a young man in good health and CMV-seronegative.

This chain joins TRBV2 and TRBJ2-3; 13 bases fit TRBD2. CDR3 length: 19 amino acids. Germline lookup yields CDR1 SNHLY and CDR2 FYNNEI. V lost 4 bases, J lost 0 bases, and 10 bases stayed unmatched. The CDR3 protein is CASSVTSGGAGPSTDTQYF. Here the CDR3 DNA reads TGTGCCAGCAGTGTAACTAGCGGGGGGGCCGGACCCAGCACAGATACGCAGTATTTT. Variable domain in full (rest from reference TRBV2 and TRBJ2-3): EPEVTQTPSHQVTQMGQEVILRCVPISNHLYFYWYRQILGQKVEFLVSFYNNEISEKSEIFDDQFSVERPDGSNFTLKIRSTKLEDSAMYFCASSVTSGGAGPSTDTQYFGPGTRLTVL.

This rearrangement joins TRBV5-6 to TRBJ2-1; D remains unclear. Trimming took 4 bases from V and 6 from J, leaving 8 bases between them. CDR3 length equals 12 residues. The germline CDR1 and CDR2 sequences are SGHDT and YYEEEE. The CDR3 DNA sequence: TGTGCCAGCAGCCCCTCACTCAATGAGCAGTTCTTC. This encodes CASSPSLNEQFF. The full variable domain, rest sourced from reference TRBV5-6 and TRBJ2-1, is DAGVTQSPTHLIKTRGQQVTLRCSPKSGHDTVSWYQQALGQGPQFIFQYYEEEERQRGNFPDRFSGHQFPNYSSELNVNALLLGDSALYLCASSPSLNEQFFGPGTRLTVL.

The chain uses TRBV6-1 and TRBJ1-1; tentatively, D is TRBD1 (6 bases). CDR3 length: 15 residues. CDR1 is MNHNS, CDR2 SASEGT, per germline. Trimming stripped 8 bases from V and 2 bases from J, with 18 bases between. The CDR3, as DNA: TGTGCCAGCCGAAGACAGGACGATAGCAACACTGAAGCTTTCTTT. Translation: CASRRQDDSNTEAFF.

The chain joins TRBV5-1 to TRBJ2-3, with TRBD2 identical over 8 bases. Per germline, CDR1 SGHRS and CDR2 YFSETQ. The CDR3 runs 16 residues. After removal of 2 bases from V and 4 bases from J, the junction contained 9 bases not matched to a gene. CDR3 sequence reads: CASSLGTRLIPDTQYF. The CDR3 DNA is TGCGCCAGCAGCTTAGGGACTAGATTAATCCCAGATACGCAGTATTTT.

J is TRBJ2-1 and V is TRBV19; unclear D gene. Germline-derived CDR1 and CDR2 are LNHDA and SQIVND (reference sequence). Trimming left V 7 bases short and J 0 bases short, with 7 bases between. The CDR3 has 13 residues. Here the CDR3 reads CASTVSSYNEQFF. The CDR3 DNA reads TGTGCCAGTACGGTTAGCTCCTACAATGAGCAGTTCTTC.

This rearrangement joins TRBV6-5 to TRBJ2-2, with 9 nucleotides matching TRBD2. The CDR3 consists of 16 residues. The V segment lost 2 bases and the J segment 6 bases; nucleotides outside the gene matches: 7. Germline V gene lookup returns CDR1 MNHEY and CDR2 SVGAGI. This CDR3 is CASSYGAGGIAGELFF. The DNA for the CDR3 is TGTGCCAGCAGTTACGGGGCGGGGGGGATCGCCGGGGAGCTGTTTTTT.

J is TRBJ1-5 and V is TRBV28; D unresolved. Germline-derived CDR1 and CDR2 are MDHEN and SYDVKM. The CDR3 loop spans 13 amino acids. V shed 2 bases and J shed 3 bases, with 5 bases lying between them. The CDR3 is CASSLGPNQPQHF. Here the CDR3 DNA reads TGTGCCAGCAGTTTAGGGCCCAATCAGCCCCAGCATTTT. The full variable domain, in which reference TRBV28 and TRBJ1-5 provide the parts outside the CDR3, is DVKVTQSSRYLVKRTGEKVFLECVQDMDHENMFWYRQDPGLGLRLIYFSYDVKMKEKGDIPEGYSVSREKKERFSLILESASTNQTSMYLCASSLGPNQPQHFGDGTRLSIL.

The rearrangement uses TRBV20-1 and TRBJ2-5, with D unclear. The V gene lost 1 base and the J gene lost 3 bases, with 3 bases spanning the gap. The germline gives CDR1 DFQATT, CDR2 SNEGSKA (reference sequence). There are 11 residues in the CDR3. In nucleotides, the CDR3 is TGCAGTGCTAGAGCTGAAGAGACCCAGTACTTC. Amino acid sequence: CSARAEETQYF.

V gene TRBV7-9 combines with J gene TRBJ1-1, with D possibly TRBD1 on 5 matching bases. Trimming took off 0 bases at V and 7 bases at J, with 9 bases between the two ends. The germline CDR1 and CDR2 sequences are SEHNR and FQNEAQ (reference sequence). This CDR3 comprises 13 residues. The CDR3 DNA reads as TGTGCCAGCAGCTTAGCCAGGGAGGGTGAAGCTTTCTTT. It specifies CASSLAREGEAFF.

The chain couples TRBV5-1 to TRBJ2-2, with 8 bases lining up with TRBD2. The CDR3 runs to 15 residues. Trimming removed 4 bases from V and 0 bases from J; junction bases left unmatched: 2. Germline loops: CDR1 SGHRS, CDR2 YFSETQ. The CDR3 DNA is TGCGCCAGCAGCCCGGGACTAGCGAACACCGGGGAGCTGTTTTTT. It translates to CASSPGLANTGELFF. Variable domain in full (rest from reference TRBV5-1 and TRBJ2-2): KAGVTQTPRYLIKTRGQQVTLSCSPISGHRSVSWYQQTPGQGLQFLFEYFSETQRNKGNFPGRFSGRQFSNSRSEMNVSTLELGDSALYLCASSPGLANTGELFFGEGSRLTVL.

The chain joins TRBV7-8 to TRBJ2-5; D uncertain. The germline V gene has CDR1 SGHVS and CDR2 FQNEAQ. The length of the CDR3 is 16 residues. V lost 2 bases to trimming and J lost 4 bases, with 17 bases between them. CDR3 sequence: CASSLNLDLGRETQYF. For the CDR3, the DNA is TGTGCCAGCAGCTTAAATCTAGATTTAGGCCGAGAGACCCAGTACTTC.

Points on this clone: One end of the junction varies from germline; a read error may be responsible. The chain employs TRBV7-8 and TRBJ1-4; 7 bases are a match to TRBD1. The CDR3 loop spans 14 amino acids. Germline lookup yields CDR1 SGHVS and CDR2 FQNEAQ. In DNA form, the CDR3 reads TGTGCCAGCAGCGCACGAATGGGACAGCCCTACGCGACTTTT. Residues: CASSARMGQPYATF. Combining the CDR3 with reference TRBV7-8 and TRBJ1-4 gives the whole variable domain GAGVSQSPRYKVAKRGQDVALRCDPISGHVSLFWYQQALGQGPEFLTYFQNEAQLDKSGLPSDRFFAERPEGSVSTLKIQRTQQEDSAVYLCASSARMGQPYATFGSGTQLSVL.

V is TRBV19 and J is TRBJ2-7, with D perhaps TRBD1 (6 bases). The CDR3 loop spans 15 amino acids. V shed 1 base and J shed 4 bases, with 14 bases lying between them. CDR1 is LNHDA and CDR2 is SQIVND in the germline V gene (reference sequence). This chain's CDR3 is CASSIVSARGYEQYF. CDR3 DNA sequence: TGTGCCAGTAGTATAGTGTCGGCCAGGGGATACGAGCAGTACTTC.

The V and J genes are TRBV19 and TRBJ1-6, with 9 positions matching TRBD1. The CDR3 has 13 amino acids. CDR1 and CDR2 (germline): LNHDA, SQIVND (reference sequence). V dropped 11 bases and J dropped 8; count of bases not matched to a gene: 7. CDR3 sequence reads: CAAGGQGYSPLHF. The CDR3 DNA reads as TGTGCCGCAGGGGGACAGGGTTATTCACCCCTCCACTTT.